This T cell receptor beta chain derives from a study of T cell responses to AZD1222 COVID-19 vaccine (dated by TCRdb to about 2021). For the study in its entirety: Because spike-specific TCR depth and breadth did not differ between the two schedules, AZD1222 recipients who got a second dose at roughly 4 weeks were pooled with those who got a second dose at roughly 12 weeks. A total of 230 to 250 trial participants underwent TCR sequencing, of whom around 200 received two doses of AZD1222 and roughly 25 received two doses of the MenACWY control vaccine. Trial participants were enrolled by age into 18-55, 56-69 and 70-plus year subgroups, with around 150, 28 and 57 TCR-sequenced participants respectively. The investigation overall reported the following: Most participants were white British and females outnumbered males, and the authors suggested that clonal diversity may have been underestimated. Because no samples from the day 14 peak response were available, repertoires could be characterized only after the peak T cell response. The 56-69-year group was small, and its depth increase did not reach significance, likely because of low power. Spike-specific TCR breadth and depth rose significantly after two AZD1222 doses compared with day 0 and with MenACWY recipients. Only 5 to 7 AZD1222 recipients were SARS-CoV-2 seropositive at baseline, limiting conclusions about previously exposed vaccinees. Reportedly, close to half of the unique spike-specific TCRs recognized epitopes lying outside the regions that are mutated in the B.1.351 and B.1.1.7 variants. Vaccine-associated CD4 TCRs spanned the whole spike protein, with dominant responses in regions 160-218 and 743-854.

The CDR3 regions of human TCRbeta chains were analyzed by immunosequencing. The study's processing was this. Repertoire TCRs were checked for matches against a reference library of SARS-CoV-2-specific TCRs that had been generated using the MIRA antigen-specificity platform. Breadth was defined as the fraction of unique TCRs that were SARS-CoV-2-associated. Depth was defined as the fraction of total T cells that were SARS-CoV-2-associated. Each spike-specific TCR was assigned to its reactive spike region and to a CD4 or CD8 class using the MIRA data. Log10-transformed breadth and depth values were compared by one-way ANOVA with Sidak's multiple comparisons tests. In its TCRdb copy, this immuneACCESS table keeps in-frame sequences only and misses some clones. Where compared with another copy, unresolved V genes explain less than half of these, and the others have no known cause. V and J calls and clone size come straight from that table; D and trimming were deduced from the DNA. The sample table records over 85,000 clones; 70% to 90% of these occur just once. About 3.3% of the sample belongs to the ten largest clones.

On this clone: This receptor's antigen is unknown. Base qualities were left out, and no much larger clone turns up one base away.

Sample time point, as interpreted from the label and publication: baseline before first vaccination. Vaccinee samples came from UK trials COV001 and COV002, including a single-blind randomized controlled phase 2/3 trial of AZD1222 (ChAdOx1 nCoV-19) in healthy adults. Trial participant PBMC samples were collected at day 0 and day 28 after the second dose for TCRbeta chain sequencing. From a lookup of the germline V gene, CDR1 and CDR2 are MDHEN and SYDVKM. Between the V and J ends, shortened by 6 bases and 4 bases respectively, the junction contains 22 bases. From the cysteine through the phenylalanine, the CDR3 covers 17 amino acids. Of all the DNA, just the CDR3 is kept, 51 bases in frame from base 1.

The TCR comes from an adult in good health. The V and J segments used are TRBV28 and TRBJ1-3, with a weak D call of TRBD1 (5 bases match). The sequenced sample was peripheral blood, obtained on day 0 of AZD1222 vaccination. CDR3 protein: CASRSRGGSRGGNTIYF. The nucleotides are TGTGCCAGCAGATCCCGGGGGGGTTCCAGAGGCGGAAACACCATATATTTT.